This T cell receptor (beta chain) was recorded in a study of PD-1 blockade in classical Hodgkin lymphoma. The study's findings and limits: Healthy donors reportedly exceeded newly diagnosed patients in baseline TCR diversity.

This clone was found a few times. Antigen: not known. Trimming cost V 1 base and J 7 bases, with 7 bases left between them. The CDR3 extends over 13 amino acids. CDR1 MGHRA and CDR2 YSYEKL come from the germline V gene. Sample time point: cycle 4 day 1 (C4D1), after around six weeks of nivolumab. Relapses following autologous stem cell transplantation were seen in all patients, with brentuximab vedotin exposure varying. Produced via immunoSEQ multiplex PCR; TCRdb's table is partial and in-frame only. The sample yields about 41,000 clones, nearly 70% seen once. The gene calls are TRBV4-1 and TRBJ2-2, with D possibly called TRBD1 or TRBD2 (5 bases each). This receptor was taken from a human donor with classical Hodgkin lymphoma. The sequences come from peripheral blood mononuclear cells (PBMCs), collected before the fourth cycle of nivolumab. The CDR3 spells CASSQVGGGELFF. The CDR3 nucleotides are TGCGCCAGCAGCCAAGTTGGGGGCGGGGAGCTGTTTTTT.